This section outlines one T cell receptor beta chain sequence together with its context. Its antigen is unidentified. Germline V gene lookup returns CDR1 ENHRY and CDR2 SYGVKD. Trimming took 2 bases from V and 1 from J; bases not matched to a gene: 11. The CDR3 totals 18 residues. Vbeta (60) and Jbeta (13) primers were used in the PCR. Repertoires were generated with immunoSEQ multiplex PCR, while TCRdb's copy carries only in-frame clones and drops some. Of around 94,000 clones in the sample, around 57% are singletons; the top ten hold about 4.4%. The data derive from a study of cytomegalovirus exposure and HLA in healthy donors. Whole-study findings and limits: Researchers reported in a later analysis that a missense DCLRE1C variant was tied to TCR beta V- and J-gene trimming. Researchers reportedly found TCR beta sequences accurately predicted most subjects' HLA-A and HLA-B alleles.

The sequencing input was PBMCs. The chain couples TRBV10-3 to TRBJ2-1; TRBD1 matches 7 bases. This clonotype was obtained from a human donor in good health. The CDR3 DNA sequence: TGTGCCATCAGTGAGCCCCGAGGGGGCTTGGGATCCTACAATGAGCAGTTCTTC. Translating gives CAISEPRGGLGSYNEQFF.